The 24 T cell receptor beta chains listed next were all sequenced from one sample in a study of Ad26.COV2.S vaccination and SARS-CoV-2 variants. TCRdb's copy holds only in-frame clones and misses some; the assay was immunoSEQ multiplex PCR. Counted here are hundreds of thousands of clones, about 86% occurring once; the ten biggest clones make up around 11%. Treatment given: around 19 received Ad26.COV2.S at low or high dose, single or two shots; about 5 received placebo; per-sample allocation not given. It was on day 63 after the first vaccine or placebo injection that samples were taken. The sequences come from peripheral blood, collected in a trial of Ad26.COV2.S vaccine versus placebo. The receptor source for this set is a person between 18 and 59 years old who received the Ad26.COV2.S COVID-19 vaccine or a placebo.

The chain combines TRBV27 with TRBJ2-7, with 14 bases aligning to TRBD2. The CDR3 length is 15 residues. With V trimmed by 3 bases and J by 6 bases, 4 bases remained unmatched. Looked up from germline, CDR1 is MNHEY and CDR2 is SMNVEV (reference sequence). The CDR3 coding sequence is TGTGCCAGCAGTTTGGGACTAGCGGGAGTAGGCGAGCAGTACTTC. Protein sequence: CASSLGLAGVGEQYF.

V usage is TRBV9 and J usage is TRBJ2-7, with no clear D. In germline, CDR1 is SGDLS, CDR2 YYNGEE. This CDR3 is built from 17 residues. V was trimmed by 4 bases and J by 2 bases, leaving 22 bases between them. This CDR3 reads CASSPRRWFSLTYEQYF. The CDR3 DNA reads TGTGCCAGCAGCCCCCGTAGGTGGTTCAGCCTAACCTACGAGCAGTACTTC.

The genes are TRBV19 and TRBJ2-6; 8 bases align to TRBD1. J gave up 1 base and V 5 bases, and 10 bases lay outside the gene matches. Germline CDR1 reads LNHDA; CDR2 reads SQIVND (reference sequence). This CDR3 spans 18 amino acids. The CDR3 bases are TGTGCCAGTAGTTTAACCGGGACAGGCGTTTCTGGGGCCAACGTCCTGACTTTC. Protein sequence: CASSLTGTGVSGANVLTF.

V gene TRBV5-1 combines with J gene TRBJ2-7; 9 bases match TRBD1. Germline V gene data show CDR1 as SGHRS and CDR2 as YFSETQ. CDR3 length: 16 residues. V was clipped by 0 bases and J by 7 bases; unmatched bases: 11. CDR3 amino acids: CASSLAPGDRAREQYF. For the CDR3, the DNA is TGCGCCAGCAGCTTGGCCCCGGGGGACAGGGCCCGAGAGCAGTACTTC.

CDR3 sequence reads: CASSLRGAGTEAFF. In DNA, the CDR3 is TGTGCCAGCAGCCTCCGGGGGGCGGGCACTGAAGCTTTCTTT. V usage is TRBV3-1 (or the pseudogene TRBV3-2) and J usage is TRBJ1-1; maybe TRBD1 (6 bases). Germline CDR1 reads LGHDT; CDR2 reads YNNKEL (reference sequence). CDR3 size: 14 residues. Between the trimmed V and J ends, which lost 4 bases and 4 bases, there was a span of 13 bases.

The genes are TRBV19 and TRBJ2-5, with D possibly TRBD2 on 5 matching bases. This CDR3 has 13 amino acids. Germline values: CDR1 LNHDA, CDR2 SQIVND (reference sequence). Trimming cost V 6 bases and J 2 bases, with 10 bases left between them. The CDR3 here is CASSTGSQETQYF. The CDR3 coding sequence is TGTGCCAGTAGCACGGGATCGCAAGAGACCCAGTACTTC.

The gene calls are TRBV20-1 and TRBJ2-7; D unclear. This CDR3 has 11 residues. The V and J ends lost 6 bases and 3 bases respectively, with 9 bases between them. Germline lookup yields CDR1 DFQATT and CDR2 SNEGSKA (reference sequence). The CDR3 protein is CSAPRNYEQYF. CDR3 bases: TGCAGTGCCCCGAGGAACTACGAGCAGTACTTC.

V is TRBV5-1 and J is TRBJ2-3, with D perhaps assigned TRBD1 or TRBD2 (5 bases each). Trimming took off 4 bases at V and 3 bases at J, with 18 bases between the two ends. Germline V CDR1 and CDR2: SGHRS, YFSETQ. CDR3 length equals 16 residues. CDR3 DNA: TGCGCCAGCAGCCCCCCGGGGCACGGCGAAACAGATACGCAGTATTTT. Amino acid sequence: CASSPPGHGETDTQYF.

The chain couples TRBV18 to TRBJ1-4, with 8 positions matching TRBD1. After removal of 3 bases from V and 10 bases from J, the junction contained 10 bases not matched to a gene. CDR3 length: 15 residues. Germline CDR1 reads KGHSH; CDR2 reads LQKENI. The CDR3 sequence: CASSPVDRGFGKLFF. The CDR3 nucleotides are TGTGCCAGCTCACCCGTCGACAGGGGTTTTGGAAAACTGTTTTTT.

The chain links TRBV24-1 to TRBJ2-7; 9 bases align to TRBD1. The CDR3 has 11 amino acids. J gave up 4 bases and V 10 bases, and 1 base lay outside the gene matches. Germline loops: CDR1 KGHDR, CDR2 SFDVKD. The DNA for the CDR3 is TGTGCCACTGGGACAGGGTACGAGCAGTACTTC. It is translated as CATGTGYEQYF.

The chain combines TRBV7-8 with TRBJ2-2, with 9 bases aligning to TRBD2. CDR3 length: 16 residues. Germline CDR1 is SGHVS and CDR2 is FQNEAQ. V was pared by 5 bases and J by 7 bases, with 11 bases of the junction left unmatched. Here the CDR3 DNA reads TGTGCCAGCAGCCCGATGAGCGGGGGGATTATCGGGGAGCTGTTTTTT. It encodes CASSPMSGGIIGELFF.

V and J are TRBV7-9 and TRBJ2-2; 7 bases fit TRBD1. The ends lost 7 bases at V and 0 bases at J; junction bases unmatched: 5. This CDR3 has 15 residues. Germline V gene data show CDR1 as SEHNR and CDR2 as FQNEAQ (reference sequence). CDR3 sequence: CASIPGQTNTGELFF. In DNA form, the CDR3 reads TGTGCCAGCATTCCGGGACAGACGAACACCGGGGAGCTGTTTTTT.

The chain uses TRBV3-1 (or the pseudogene TRBV3-2) and TRBJ1-4; D is ambiguous. Trimming removed 1 base from V and 1 base from J, with 4 bases in between. Germline CDR1 reads LGHDT; CDR2 reads YNNKEL (reference sequence). The CDR3 is 14 residues long. DNA for the CDR3: TGTGCCAGCAGCCAAGCGGGAACTAATGAAAAACTGTTTTTT. Its translation is CASSQAGTNEKLFF.

V usage is TRBV14 and J usage is TRBJ2-7; D is unclear. The CDR3 extends over 12 amino acids. V lost 4 bases, J lost 4 bases, and 8 bases lay in between. Germline CDR1 and CDR2: SGHDN and FVKESK. CDR3 sequence reads: CASSPTNYEQYF. The CDR3 DNA reads TGTGCCAGCAGCCCAACAAATTACGAGCAGTACTTC.

J is TRBJ2-7 and V is TRBV13; 10 nucleotides align to TRBD1. The germline V gene has CDR1 PRHDT and CDR2 FYEKMQ (reference sequence). Germline trimming cut 8 bases from V and 6 bases from J; bases unmatched to any gene: 13. This CDR3 spans 15 amino acids. For the CDR3, the DNA is TGTGCCAGCGGCTCCGGGACAGGGGTCCGACGCGAGCAGTACTTC. Translated, it gives CASGSGTGVRREQYF.

The chain has TRBV6-2 or TRBV6-3 and TRBJ2-7; TRBD1 aligns across 7 bases. CDR3 length equals 15 residues. The junction had 4 bases not matched to a gene; V was cut back by 0 bases and J by 2 bases. From germline, CDR1 is MNHEY and CDR2 SVGEGT. Here the CDR3 reads CASSYSDRATYEQYF. CDR3 bases: TGTGCCAGCAGTTACTCCGACAGGGCCACCTACGAGCAGTACTTC.

The table lists this clone with a count of one. The chain uses TRBV4-2 and TRBJ2-1; D unclear. The CDR3 runs to 14 residues. The germline V gene encodes CDR1 LGHNA and CDR2 YNFKEQ. Trimming cost V 1 base and J 8 bases, with 12 bases left between them. CDR3 residues: CASSQGLEYDEQFF. CDR3 DNA: TGTGCCAGCAGCCAAGGTCTAGAATACGATGAGCAGTTCTTC.

The chain carries TRBV11-2 and TRBJ2-5; 9 nucleotides agree with TRBD2. There are 16 residues in the CDR3. Germline-derived CDR1 and CDR2 are SGHAT and FQNNGV. Germline trimming cut 5 bases from V and 2 bases from J; bases unmatched to any gene: 9. Written as DNA, the CDR3 is TGTGCCAGCAGCCGAAATCCGGCGGGAGGGCAAGAGACCCAGTACTTC. Translated: CASSRNPAGGQETQYF.

This clone was recorded once. The rearrangement links TRBV6-2 or TRBV6-3 to TRBJ2-7; weak D call: TRBD1 (5 bases). Trimming left V 4 bases short and J 3 bases short, with 13 bases between. In germline, CDR1 is MNHEY, CDR2 SVGEGT. The length of the CDR3 is 14 residues. Here the CDR3 DNA reads TGTGCCAGCAGTTTCCAGGGTCTGATCTACGAGCAGTACTTC. This gives the protein CASSFQGLIYEQYF.

This chain uses TRBV7-7 with TRBJ2-7, with D possibly matching TRBD2 (6 bases). V lost 2 bases, J lost 2 bases, and 13 bases lay in between. Germline V gene lookup returns CDR1 SSHAT and CDR2 FNYEAQ (reference sequence). The CDR3 contains 15 residues. The CDR3 DNA reads as TGTGCCAGCAGCTTACGTGCGGGACCCGCCTACGAGCAGTACTTC. Translation: CASSLRAGPAYEQYF.

CDR3 protein: CSVGGSEQYF. The DNA for the CDR3 is TGCAGCGTGGGGGGGAGCGAGCAGTACTTC. The V and J genes are TRBV29-1 and TRBJ2-7, with 7 positions matching TRBD2. V was clipped by 6 bases and J by 6 bases; unmatched bases: 2. The CDR3 covers 10 residues. The germline V gene encodes CDR1 SQVTM and CDR2 ANQGSEA.

The table lists this clone with a count of one. The J gene is TRBJ1-2, the V gene TRBV7-2; TRBD1 is a possible D gene (6 bases). The ends were cut back, 6 bases at V and 5 bases at J, with 16 bases in the middle. Germline lookup yields CDR1 SGHTA and CDR2 FQGNSA. The CDR3 extends over 14 amino acids. CDR3 residues: CASSSHGRGYGYTF. The CDR3 nucleotides are TGTGCCAGCAGTTCCCACGGCAGGGGTTATGGCTACACCTTC.

This chain connects TRBV6-6 to TRBJ2-7, with D perhaps being TRBD1 or TRBD2 (7 bases each). Germline lookup yields CDR1 MNHNY and CDR2 SVGAGI (reference sequence). The ends were cut back, 1 base at V and 6 bases at J, with 16 bases in the middle. This CDR3 contains 15 residues. The DNA for the CDR3 is TGTGCCAGCAGTTACTTTGACAGGGAGGGAGGCGAGCAGTACTTC. Its protein product is CASSYFDREGGEQYF.

This CDR3 is CASTPGGAEYEQYF. CDR3 bases: TGTGCCAGCACCCCGGGGGGGGCGGAGTACGAGCAGTACTTC. The V call is TRBV28, the J call TRBJ2-7; 8 bases are shared with TRBD2. V shed 7 bases, J shed 4 bases, and the junction held 9 bases outside the gene matches. Germline V gene data show CDR1 as MDHEN and CDR2 as SYDVKM. The CDR3 is 14 amino acids. The variable domain in full, with the rest retrieved from reference TRBV28 and TRBJ2-7, is DVKVTQSSRYLVKRTGEKVFLECVQDMDHENMFWYRQDPGLGLRLIYFSYDVKMKEKGDIPEGYSVSREKKERFSLILESASTNQTSMYLCASTPGGAEYEQYFGPGTRLTVT.